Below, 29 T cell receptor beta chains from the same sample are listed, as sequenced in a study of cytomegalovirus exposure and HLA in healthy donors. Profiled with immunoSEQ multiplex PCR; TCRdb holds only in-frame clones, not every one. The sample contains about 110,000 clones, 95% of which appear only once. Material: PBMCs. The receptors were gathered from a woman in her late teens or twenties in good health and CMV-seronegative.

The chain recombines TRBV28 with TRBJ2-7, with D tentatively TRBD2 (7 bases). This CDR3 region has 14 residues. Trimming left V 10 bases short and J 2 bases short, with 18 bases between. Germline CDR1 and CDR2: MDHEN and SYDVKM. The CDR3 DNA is TGTGCCACCACGTCGCGGGGGCCCACCTACGAGCAGTACTTC. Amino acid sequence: CATTSRGPTYEQYF.

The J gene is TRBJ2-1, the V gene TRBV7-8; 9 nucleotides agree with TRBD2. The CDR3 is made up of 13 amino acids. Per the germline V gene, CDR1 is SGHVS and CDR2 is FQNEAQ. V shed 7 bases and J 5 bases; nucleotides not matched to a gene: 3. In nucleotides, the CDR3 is TGTGCCAGCACCCAGCGGGGGGACAATGAGCAGTTCTTC. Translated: CASTQRGDNEQFF.

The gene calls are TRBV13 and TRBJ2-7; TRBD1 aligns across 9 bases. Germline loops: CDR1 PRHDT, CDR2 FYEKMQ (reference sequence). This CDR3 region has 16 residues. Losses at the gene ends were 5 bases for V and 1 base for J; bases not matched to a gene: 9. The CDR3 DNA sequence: TGTGCCAGCAGCAAACAGGGGGCTCCCAATTCCTACGAGCAGTACTTC. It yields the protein CASSKQGAPNSYEQYF.

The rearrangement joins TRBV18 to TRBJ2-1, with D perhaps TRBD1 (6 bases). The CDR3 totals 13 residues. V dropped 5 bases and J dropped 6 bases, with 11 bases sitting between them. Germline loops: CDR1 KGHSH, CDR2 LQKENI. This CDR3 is CASSDRTPNEQFF. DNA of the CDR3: TGTGCCAGCTCAGACAGGACACCCAATGAGCAGTTCTTC.

Here the CDR3 DNA reads TGTGCCAGCAGCTACGTAAGCGACCCAGGGGATACGCAGTATTTT. Amino acid sequence: CASSYVSDPGDTQYF. The chain has TRBV5-5 and TRBJ2-3; a weak D match, TRBD1 (5 bases). The CDR3 consists of 15 residues. The germline V gene encodes CDR1 SGHKS and CDR2 YYEKEE (reference sequence). The V gene lost 3 bases and the J gene lost 6 bases, with 17 bases spanning the gap.

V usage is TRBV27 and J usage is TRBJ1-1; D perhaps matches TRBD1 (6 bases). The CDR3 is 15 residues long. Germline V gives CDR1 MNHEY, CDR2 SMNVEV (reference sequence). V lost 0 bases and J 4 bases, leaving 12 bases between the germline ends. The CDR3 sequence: CASSLSRGPSTEAFF. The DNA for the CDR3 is TGTGCCAGCAGTTTATCGCGGGGGCCCAGCACTGAAGCTTTCTTT.

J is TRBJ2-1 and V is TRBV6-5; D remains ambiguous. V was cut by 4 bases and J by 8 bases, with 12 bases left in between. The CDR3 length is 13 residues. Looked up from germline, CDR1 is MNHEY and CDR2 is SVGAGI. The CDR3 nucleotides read TGTGCCAGCAGTTCTGGCCATCGGGATGAGCAGTTCTTC. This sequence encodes CASSSGHRDEQFF.

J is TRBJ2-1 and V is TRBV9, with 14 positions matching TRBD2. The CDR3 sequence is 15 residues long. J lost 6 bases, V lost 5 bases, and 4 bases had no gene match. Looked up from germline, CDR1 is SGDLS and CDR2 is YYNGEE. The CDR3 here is CASSPGTSGGNEQFF. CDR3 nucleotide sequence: TGTGCCAGCAGTCCTGGGACTAGCGGGGGCAATGAGCAGTTCTTC.

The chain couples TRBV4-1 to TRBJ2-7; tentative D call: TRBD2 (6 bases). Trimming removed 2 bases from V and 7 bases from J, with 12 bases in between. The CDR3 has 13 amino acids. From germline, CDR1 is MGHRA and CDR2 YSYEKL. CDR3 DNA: TGCGCCAGCAGCCAAAGTGGGCTAGCGGAGCAGTACTTC. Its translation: CASSQSGLAEQYF.

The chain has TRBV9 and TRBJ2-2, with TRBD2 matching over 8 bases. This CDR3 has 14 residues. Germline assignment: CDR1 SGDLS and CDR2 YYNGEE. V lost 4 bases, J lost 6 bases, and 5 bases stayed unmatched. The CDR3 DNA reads TGTGCCAGCAGCACCCGGCGGGGGGCCGGGGAGCTGTTTTTT. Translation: CASSTRRGAGELFF.

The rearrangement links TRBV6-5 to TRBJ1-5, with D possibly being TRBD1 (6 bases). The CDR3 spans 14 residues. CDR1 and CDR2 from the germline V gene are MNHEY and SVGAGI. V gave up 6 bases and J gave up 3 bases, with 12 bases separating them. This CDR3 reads CASSQGFNNQPQHF. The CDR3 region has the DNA TGTGCCAGCAGCCAGGGGTTTAACAATCAGCCCCAGCATTTT.

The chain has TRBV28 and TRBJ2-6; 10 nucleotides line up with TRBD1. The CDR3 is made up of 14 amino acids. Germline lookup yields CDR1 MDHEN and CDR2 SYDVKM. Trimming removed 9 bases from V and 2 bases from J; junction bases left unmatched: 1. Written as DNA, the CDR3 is TGTGCCAGGGGGACAGGGGCTGGGGCCAACGTCCTGACTTTC. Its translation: CARGTGAGANVLTF.

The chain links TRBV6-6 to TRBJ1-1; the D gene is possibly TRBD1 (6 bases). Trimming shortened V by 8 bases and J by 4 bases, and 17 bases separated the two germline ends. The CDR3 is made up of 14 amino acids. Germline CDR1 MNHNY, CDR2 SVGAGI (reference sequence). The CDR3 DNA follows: TGTGCCAGCCGGATCGGGGGGCGGAGCACTGAAGCTTTCTTT. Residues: CASRIGGRSTEAFF.

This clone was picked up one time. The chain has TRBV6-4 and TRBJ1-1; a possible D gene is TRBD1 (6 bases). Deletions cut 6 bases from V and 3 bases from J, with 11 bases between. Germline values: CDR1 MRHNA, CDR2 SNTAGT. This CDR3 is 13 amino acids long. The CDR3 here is CASRTGPYTEAFF. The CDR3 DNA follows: TGTGCCAGCAGGACAGGTCCTTACACTGAAGCTTTCTTT.

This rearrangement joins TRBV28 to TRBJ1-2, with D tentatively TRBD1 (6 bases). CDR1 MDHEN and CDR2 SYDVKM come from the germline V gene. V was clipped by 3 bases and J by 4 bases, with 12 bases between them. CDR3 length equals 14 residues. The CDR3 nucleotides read TGTGCCAGCAGTTTTCCAGGGGCAGGCTATGGCTACACCTTC. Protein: CASSFPGAGYGYTF.

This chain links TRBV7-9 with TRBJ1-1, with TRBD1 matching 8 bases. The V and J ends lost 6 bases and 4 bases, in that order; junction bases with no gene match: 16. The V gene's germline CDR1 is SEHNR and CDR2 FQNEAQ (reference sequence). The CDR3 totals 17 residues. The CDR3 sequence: CASRPAGGDVGITEAFF. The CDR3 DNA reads TGTGCCAGCAGGCCCGCAGGGGGCGATGTGGGTATCACTGAAGCTTTCTTT. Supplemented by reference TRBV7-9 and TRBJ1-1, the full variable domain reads DTGVSQNPRHKITKRGQNVTFRCDPISEHNRLYWYRQTLGQGPEFLTYFQNEAQLEKSRLLSDRFSAERPKGSFSTLEIQRTEQGDSAMYLCASRPAGGDVGITEAFFGQGTRLTVV.

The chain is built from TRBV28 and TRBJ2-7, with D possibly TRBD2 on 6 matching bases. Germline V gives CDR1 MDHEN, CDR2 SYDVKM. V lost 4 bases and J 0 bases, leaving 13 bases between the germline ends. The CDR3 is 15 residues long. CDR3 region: CASSYSGTFSYEQYF. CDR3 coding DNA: TGTGCCAGCAGTTACTCCGGGACTTTCTCCTACGAGCAGTACTTC.

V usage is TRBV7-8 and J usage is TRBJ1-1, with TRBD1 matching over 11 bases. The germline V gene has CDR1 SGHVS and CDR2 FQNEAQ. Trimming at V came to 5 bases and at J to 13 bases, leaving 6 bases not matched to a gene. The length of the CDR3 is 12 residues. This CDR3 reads CASSLGTGGGFF. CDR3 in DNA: TGTGCCAGCAGCCTCGGGACAGGGGGGGGTTTCTTT.

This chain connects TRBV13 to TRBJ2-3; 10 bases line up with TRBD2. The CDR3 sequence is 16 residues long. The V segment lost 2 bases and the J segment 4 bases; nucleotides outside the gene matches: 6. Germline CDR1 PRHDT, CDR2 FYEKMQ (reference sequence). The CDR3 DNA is TGTGCCAGCAGCTTACGAGTAGCGGGGGGTCCAGATACGCAGTATTTT. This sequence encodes CASSLRVAGGPDTQYF.

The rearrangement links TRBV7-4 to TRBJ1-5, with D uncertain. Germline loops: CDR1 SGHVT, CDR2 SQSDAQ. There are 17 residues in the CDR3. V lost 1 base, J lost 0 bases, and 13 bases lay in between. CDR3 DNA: TGTGCCAGCAGCTTAGGAGGGCGCAGGCATAGCAATCAGCCCCAGCATTTT. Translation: CASSLGGRRHSNQPQHF.

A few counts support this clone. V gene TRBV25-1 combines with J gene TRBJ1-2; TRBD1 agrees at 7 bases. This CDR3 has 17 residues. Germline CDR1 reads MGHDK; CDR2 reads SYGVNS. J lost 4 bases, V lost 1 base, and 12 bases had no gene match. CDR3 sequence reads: CASSESQRQGSRYGYTF. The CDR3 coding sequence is TGTGCCAGCAGTGAATCCCAGCGACAGGGTAGCCGCTATGGCTACACCTTC.

CDR3 sequence reads: CAGRGLPNYGYTF. The CDR3 DNA sequence: TGTGCCGGAAGGGGCTTACCTAACTATGGCTACACCTTC. The chain couples TRBV30 to TRBJ1-2; D might be TRBD1 (5 bases). Trimming shortened V by 8 bases and J by 0 bases, and 13 bases separated the two germline ends. This CDR3 has 13 residues. Germline values: CDR1 GTSNPN, CDR2 SVGIG (reference sequence).

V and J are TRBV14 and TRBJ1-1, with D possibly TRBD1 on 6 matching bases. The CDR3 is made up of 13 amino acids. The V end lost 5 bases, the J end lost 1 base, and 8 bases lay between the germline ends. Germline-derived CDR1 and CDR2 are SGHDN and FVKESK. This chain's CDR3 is CASSLQGNTEAFF. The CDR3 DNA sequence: TGTGCCAGCAGCTTACAGGGGAACACTGAAGCTTTCTTT.

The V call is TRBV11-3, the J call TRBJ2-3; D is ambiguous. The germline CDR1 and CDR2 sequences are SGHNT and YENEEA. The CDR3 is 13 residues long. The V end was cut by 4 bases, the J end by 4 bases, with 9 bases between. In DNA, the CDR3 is TGTGCCAGCAGCTCCGTCGGTTCAGATACGCAGTATTTT. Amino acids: CASSSVGSDTQYF.

CDR3 in amino acids: CASSPKQATNEKLFF. CDR3 in DNA: TGTGCCAGCAGCCCAAAACAGGCAACTAATGAAAAACTGTTTTTT. The J gene is TRBJ1-4, the V gene TRBV9; D is possibly TRBD1 (5 bases). This CDR3 has 15 amino acids. V lost 4 bases, J lost 0 bases, and 10 bases lay in between. The germline V gene has CDR1 SGDLS and CDR2 YYNGEE.

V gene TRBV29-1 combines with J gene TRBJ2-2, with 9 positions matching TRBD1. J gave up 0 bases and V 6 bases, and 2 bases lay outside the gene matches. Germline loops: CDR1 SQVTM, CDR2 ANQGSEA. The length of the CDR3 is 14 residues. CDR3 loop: CSVRTGANTGELFF. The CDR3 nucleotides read TGCAGCGTGCGGACAGGGGCGAACACCGGGGAGCTGTTTTTT.

The CDR3 spells CAWSKARPGPQHF. The CDR3 nucleotides are TGTGCCTGGAGCAAAGCCCGCCCGGGTCCCCAGCATTTT. The chain joins TRBV30 to TRBJ1-5, with D hard to call. This CDR3 has 13 amino acids. The germline V gene has CDR1 GTSNPN and CDR2 SVGIG (reference sequence). Trimming removed 3 bases at V and 10 bases at J, with 16 bases between.

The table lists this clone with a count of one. CDR3 nucleotide sequence: TGTGCCAGCAAAGGGGTAAAAGACTATGGCTACACCTTC. Translated: CASKGVKDYGYTF. V gene TRBV6-1 combines with J gene TRBJ1-2, with D perhaps matching TRBD1 (5 bases). From germline, CDR1 is MNHNS and CDR2 SASEGT. The CDR3 totals 13 residues. Trimming stripped 7 bases from V and 3 bases from J, with 12 bases between.

CDR3: CASSSRWAGDNEQYF. The CDR3 DNA reads TGTGCCAGCAGCTCCCGTTGGGCAGGGGACAACGAGCAGTACTTC. The chain is built from TRBV5-5 and TRBJ2-7, with D possibly matching TRBD1 (6 bases). Germline V CDR1 and CDR2: SGHKS, YYEKEE (reference sequence). There are 15 residues in the CDR3. V lost 3 bases, J lost 5 bases, and 18 bases lay in between.